This T cell receptor (beta chain) was profiled in a study of blood T cell repertoires in COVID-19. About the study: There were acute and convalescent COVID-19 samples, and they came from the United States, Italy and Spain. T cells, B-cell-depleted T cells, or PBMCs supplied cDNA or gDNA.

Study processing details: Cell counts per sample came from amplifying reference gene primers. TCRdb's copy holds only in-frame clones and misses some; the assay was immunoSEQ multiplex PCR. V and J calls and clone size are copied from that table; D and trimming were computed from the DNA. Among around 62,000 clones listed, roughly 90% were seen once. CDR3 length: 14 amino acids. Germline trimming cut 1 base from V and 5 bases from J; bases unmatched to any gene: 3. From germline, CDR1 is MNHNS and CDR2 SASEGT. The chain joins TRBV6-1 to TRBJ2-5, with 8 bases matching TRBD1. The source is a woman aged 55-69 years with acute or convalescent COVID-19. The sample was peripheral blood. CDR3 nucleotides: TGTGCCAGCAGTGAAGGGACAGGGCGGGAGACCCAGTACTTC. Translation gives CASSEGTGRETQYF.